Following are 32 T cell receptor beta chains from one sample sequenced in a study of chemoradiotherapy in HPV16-positive cancers. Assay used: immunoSEQ multiplex PCR; TCRdb lists only in-frame clones, some missing. The data show about 32,000 clones, with about four fifths seen just once and 3% to 4.5% held by the top ten. The sequencing here drew on blood, taken from a patient who underwent chemoradiotherapy. Every receptor here comes from a human donor with HPV-associated anogenital cancer.

The sample holds a few counts of this clone. The DNA of the CDR3 is TGTGCCAGCAGCCACCTGGGGGGTCCCGAGAAGACCCAGTACTTC. Its protein is CASSHLGGPEKTQYF. The chain joins TRBV14 to TRBJ2-5; D possibly corresponds to TRBD2 (6 bases). V lost 3 bases and J 6 bases, leaving 17 bases between the germline ends. The CDR3 is made up of 15 amino acids. CDR1 is SGHDN and CDR2 is FVKESK in the germline V gene.

V is TRBV15 and J is TRBJ2-3; TRBD2 matches at 9 bases. Germline values: CDR1 LNHNV, CDR2 YYDKDF (reference sequence). This CDR3 contains 17 residues. Germline trimming cut 3 bases from V and 0 bases from J; bases unmatched to any gene: 7. This chain's CDR3 is CATSRRGRGGSTDTQYF. In DNA, the CDR3 is TGTGCCACCAGCAGGCGAGGGCGGGGGGGGAGCACAGATACGCAGTATTTT.

CDR3 amino acids: CASSSGQNLNTEAFF. The CDR3 DNA reads as TGTGCCAGCAGCTCAGGACAGAACTTGAACACTGAAGCTTTCTTT. The gene calls are TRBV7-2 and TRBJ1-1; weak D call: TRBD1 (6 bases). The CDR3 totals 15 residues. V was clipped by 4 bases and J by 0 bases, with 12 bases between them. Germline lookup yields CDR1 SGHTA and CDR2 FQGNSA.

The chain uses TRBV7-6 and TRBJ1-6, with D perhaps matching TRBD1 (6 bases). The germline CDR1 and CDR2 sequences are SGHVS and FNYEAQ. This CDR3 comprises 15 residues. V shed 5 bases and J shed 7 bases, with 15 bases lying between them. The CDR3: CASSVRQAFNSPLHF. The CDR3 DNA reads as TGTGCCAGCAGCGTAAGACAGGCTTTCAATTCACCCCTCCACTTT.

The rearrangement joins TRBV10-1 to TRBJ2-7; maybe TRBD1 (6 bases). CDR1 is WNHNN, CDR2 SYGVQD, per germline (reference sequence). Trimming cost V 2 bases and J 6 bases, with 17 bases left between them. The CDR3 spans 15 residues. This CDR3 reads CASSERTGKRSEQYF. CDR3 DNA sequence: TGCGCCAGCAGTGAGCGAACAGGGAAAAGGAGCGAGCAGTACTTC.

This rearrangement joins TRBV9 to TRBJ2-5; 9 positions agree with TRBD1. The V gene end was trimmed by 1 base and the J gene end by 3 bases; junction bases not matched to a gene: 4. The CDR3 has 15 residues. The germline CDR1 and CDR2 sequences are SGDLS and YYNGEE. The CDR3 is CASSVLGQGKETQYF. CDR3 nucleotides: TGTGCCAGCAGCGTACTGGGACAGGGAAAAGAGACCCAGTACTTC.

The J gene is TRBJ2-1, the V gene TRBV18; 8 nucleotides line up with TRBD1. Looked up from germline, CDR1 is KGHSH and CDR2 is LQKENI. CDR3 length equals 17 residues. The ends lost 1 base at V and 7 bases at J; junction bases unmatched: 12. CDR3 in DNA: TGTGCCAGCTCACCACGGGCCAGGGGGCTTTTGTCGAATGAGCAGTTCTTC. It specifies CASSPRARGLLSNEQFF.

The DNA for the CDR3 is TGTGCCAGCAGTGAAAATAGCTGGGGCATTCAGTACTTC. The encoded protein is CASSENSWGIQYF. The genes are TRBV6-1 and TRBJ2-4; D remains unclear. V lost 2 bases and J lost 9, with 11 bases in between. This CDR3 contains 13 residues. Germline V gene data show CDR1 as MNHNS and CDR2 as SASEGT.

The chain combines TRBV7-7 with TRBJ2-2, with TRBD1 identical over 8 bases. The germline V gene has CDR1 SSHAT and CDR2 FNYEAQ (reference sequence). With V trimmed by 5 bases and J by 6 bases, 5 bases remained unmatched. The CDR3 covers 14 residues. For the CDR3, the DNA is TGTGCCAGCAGCGGACAGGGATGGGCCGGGGAGCTGTTTTTT. Its translation is CASSGQGWAGELFF.

This clone was recorded once. The chain has TRBV9 and TRBJ1-6; TRBD1 matches 10 bases. With 1 base clipped from V and 8 bases from J, the junction kept 3 bases outside the gene matches. Germline CDR1 SGDLS, CDR2 YYNGEE. The length of the CDR3 is 15 residues. This CDR3 is CASSVRQGADSPLHF. Here the CDR3 DNA reads TGTGCCAGCAGCGTACGACAGGGGGCTGATTCACCCCTCCACTTT.

This clone was seen only once. The V and J genes are TRBV11-2 and TRBJ1-1, with TRBD1 matching 8 bases. CDR3 length: 15 residues. Germline V gives CDR1 SGHAT, CDR2 FQNNGV. V gave up 5 bases and J gave up 2 bases; unmatched junction bases: 7. Written as DNA, the CDR3 is TGTGCCAGCAGCCTCCGGGACAGGACAAACACTGAAGCTTTCTTT. This translates into CASSLRDRTNTEAFF.

V gene TRBV11-3 combines with J gene TRBJ2-1; D is uncertain. V lost 5 bases and J lost 9, with 20 bases in between. Germline CDR1 reads SGHNT; CDR2 reads YENEEA. There are 15 residues in the CDR3. The CDR3 is CASSPPRQGSGEQFF. The CDR3 nucleotides read TGTGCCAGCAGCCCCCCGCGGCAAGGGTCCGGTGAGCAGTTCTTC.

The chain is built from TRBV10-3 and TRBJ1-2; D gene uncertain. Per the germline V gene, CDR1 is ENHRY and CDR2 is SYGVKD. Trimming stripped 6 bases from V and 0 bases from J, with 14 bases between. This CDR3 has 15 residues. The CDR3 DNA reads as TGTGCCATCAGAGACAAGGACGGAGCTAACTATGGCTACACCTTC. Translated, it gives CAIRDKDGANYGYTF.

The V and J genes are TRBV9 and TRBJ1-4; TRBD1 is a possible D gene (5 bases). Germline V lookup: CDR1 SGDLS, CDR2 YYNGEE. The CDR3 is made up of 16 amino acids. V was cut by 0 bases and J by 0 bases, with 9 bases left in between. CDR3 coding DNA: TGTGCCAGCAGCGTAGCCCAGGGCGCAACTAATGAAAAACTGTTTTTT. As protein: CASSVAQGATNEKLFF.

The chain uses TRBV18 and TRBJ2-1; the match to TRBD1 covers 8 bases. The ends lost 3 bases at V and 5 bases at J; junction bases unmatched: 12. This CDR3 region has 17 residues. In germline, CDR1 is KGHSH, CDR2 LQKENI. As DNA, the CDR3 is TGTGCCAGCTCACCGTTGGACAGGGCTCTTGGGAACAATGAGCAGTTCTTC. As protein: CASSPLDRALGNNEQFF.

The chain joins TRBV2 to TRBJ1-5; maybe TRBD1 (6 bases). CDR3 length: 15 residues. Germline CDR1 SNHLY, CDR2 FYNNEI. Trimming removed 0 bases from V and 9 bases from J, with 15 bases in between. CDR3 region: CASSEAGGLTSPQHF. The CDR3 nucleotides read TGTGCCAGCAGTGAAGCCGGGGGCCTCACCTCGCCCCAGCATTTT.

On this clone: A junction end diverges from the germline sequence, so it may reflect a read error. The chain employs TRBV5-1 and TRBJ2-2, with TRBD1 identical over 9 bases. Per the germline V gene, CDR1 is SGHRS and CDR2 is YFSETQ. The CDR3 has 16 residues. The CDR3 spells CTSSYSGTGLVGELFF. CDR3 DNA: TGCACCAGCAGCTATTCCGGGACAGGGTTAGTCGGGGAGCTGTTTTTT.

The chain recombines TRBV30 with TRBJ2-7; D is unclear. Per the germline V gene, CDR1 is GTSNPN and CDR2 is SVGIG (reference sequence). The CDR3 loop spans 13 amino acids. V was trimmed by 3 bases and J by 6 bases, leaving 15 bases between them. The CDR3 spells CAWRAGSSSEQYF. The CDR3 DNA is TGTGCCTGGAGGGCCGGGTCCTCGTCCGAGCAGTACTTC.

The chain is built from TRBV2 and TRBJ1-1; 7 bases match TRBD1. The CDR3 has 15 residues. In germline, CDR1 is SNHLY, CDR2 FYNNEI. Trimming removed 4 bases from V and 0 bases from J; junction bases left unmatched: 5. The CDR3 region has the DNA TGTGCCAGCAGTGTGGGACAGCGCATGAACACTGAAGCTTTCTTT. Encoded protein: CASSVGQRMNTEAFF.

This clone was observed a single time. This chain links TRBV5-4 with TRBJ1-1; 10 bases match TRBD1. This CDR3 spans 14 amino acids. Germline V gene sequence: CDR1 SGHNT, CDR2 YYREEE (reference sequence). V lost 4 bases and J lost 5; bases outside the gene matches: 5. CDR3 amino acids: CASSRQGARTEAFF. CDR3 DNA: TGTGCCAGCAGCCGACAGGGGGCTAGGACTGAAGCTTTCTTT.

V gene TRBV30 combines with J gene TRBJ2-7; the match to TRBD2 covers 7 bases. The CDR3 is 12 residues long. CDR1 GTSNPN and CDR2 SVGIG come from the germline V gene (reference sequence). V was clipped by 5 bases and J by 4 bases; unmatched bases: 5. The CDR3 region has the DNA TGTGCCTGGGCCTCGGGGGGTTACGAGCAGTACTTC. Translated: CAWASGGYEQYF.

This clone was found a few times. The V gene is TRBV29-1, the J gene TRBJ2-5; a weak D match, TRBD2 (6 bases). CDR3 length: 12 residues. Per the germline V gene, CDR1 is SQVTM and CDR2 is ANQGSEA. Trimming took off 4 bases at V and 3 bases at J, with 9 bases between the two ends. This chain's CDR3 is CSVVAAEETQYF. DNA of the CDR3: TGCAGCGTTGTAGCGGCGGAAGAGACCCAGTACTTC.

The chain couples TRBV11-3 to TRBJ2-1; 7 bases match TRBD2. The CDR3 is 14 amino acids. Germline V CDR1 and CDR2: SGHNT, YENEEA. V shed 5 bases, J shed 6 bases, and the junction held 7 bases outside the gene matches. This CDR3 is CASSQRTSSNEQFF. Here the CDR3 DNA reads TGTGCCAGCAGCCAGCGGACTAGTTCCAATGAGCAGTTCTTC. Full variable domain (outside the CDR3, taken from reference TRBV11-3 and TRBJ2-1): EAGVVQSPRYKIIEKKQPVAFWCNPISGHNTLYWYLQNLGQGPELLIRYENEEAVDDSQLPKDRFSAERLKGVDSTLKIQPAELGDSAVYLCASSQRTSSNEQFFGPGTRLTVL.

This clone was found once. The chain has TRBV5-1 and TRBJ2-3; TRBD2 is a possible D gene (7 bases). This CDR3 spans 15 amino acids. V gave up 3 bases and J gave up 5 bases, with 16 bases separating them. Germline CDR1 and CDR2: SGHRS and YFSETQ. The CDR3 coding sequence is TGCGCCAGCAGCTATGCGGGGGCCTTACGAGATACGCAGTATTTT. It specifies CASSYAGALRDTQYF.

This clone is a singleton in its sample. CDR3 region: CASSVDEDLSYGYTF. CDR3 sequence (DNA): TGTGCCAGCAGCGTAGACGAGGATTTGAGCTATGGCTACACCTTC. V is TRBV9 and J is TRBJ1-2; D ambiguous. The CDR3 sequence is 15 residues long. The V and J ends lost 0 bases and 4 bases respectively, with 13 bases between them. Germline CDR1 SGDLS, CDR2 YYNGEE.

The rearrangement joins TRBV9 to TRBJ1-4; TRBD1 agrees at 7 bases. CDR1 and CDR2 from the germline V gene are SGDLS and YYNGEE. J lost 4 bases, V lost 0 bases, and 9 bases had no gene match. This CDR3 has 17 amino acids. The CDR3: CASSVESGQRVNEKLFF. The CDR3 DNA sequence: TGTGCCAGCAGCGTAGAGTCGGGACAGAGGGTTAATGAAAAACTGTTTTTT. The full variable domain, rest sourced from reference TRBV9 and TRBJ1-4, is DSGVTQTPKHLITATGQRVTLRCSPRSGDLSVYWYQQSLDQGLQFLIQYYNGEERAKGNILERFSAQQFPDLHSELNLSSLELGDSALYFCASSVESGQRVNEKLFFGSGTQLSVL.

The chain couples TRBV10-3 to TRBJ2-3; 9 positions agree with TRBD2. This CDR3 contains 18 residues. Germline CDR1 reads ENHRY; CDR2 reads SYGVKD. The junction had 15 bases not matched to a gene; V was cut back by 6 bases and J by 2 bases. CDR3 DNA: TGTGCCATCAGCCTAATGTTACCGACTAGCGGAAACACAGATACGCAGTATTTT. Residues: CAISLMLPTSGNTDTQYF.

The chain recombines TRBV6-1 with TRBJ1-5; D is undetermined. Germline CDR1 is MNHNS and CDR2 is SASEGT. This CDR3 has 13 residues. Trimming left V 11 bases short and J 0 bases short, with 11 bases between. The CDR3 sequence: CAGAENSNQPQHF. The CDR3, as DNA: TGTGCCGGAGCAGAGAATAGCAATCAGCCCCAGCATTTT.

V is TRBV18 and J is TRBJ2-7; the match to TRBD1 covers 8 bases. The CDR3 is 15 residues long. The V gene end was trimmed by 3 bases and the J gene end by 7 bases; junction bases not matched to a gene: 11. Germline V CDR1 and CDR2: KGHSH, LQKENI. Written as DNA, the CDR3 is TGTGCCAGCTCACCTATTCCGGGACAGGCCGGTGAGCAGTACTTC. Its protein is CASSPIPGQAGEQYF.

V usage is TRBV6-5 and J usage is TRBJ1-1, with D unclear. Germline assignment: CDR1 MNHEY and CDR2 SVGAGI. V dropped 5 bases and J dropped 4 bases, with 14 bases sitting between them. This CDR3 region has 14 residues. The CDR3 DNA reads as TGTGCCAGCAGTGAGTCCCCGCGGGGCACTGAAGCTTTCTTT. It translates to CASSESPRGTEAFF.

Here the CDR3 reads CASSRLQGALDGYTF. The CDR3 coding sequence is TGCGCCAGCAGCCGCTTACAGGGGGCGCTTGATGGCTACACCTTC. The chain employs TRBV4-1 and TRBJ1-2, with 9 bases identical to TRBD1. CDR3 length: 15 amino acids. Germline V gene data show CDR1 as MGHRA and CDR2 as YSYEKL. V gave up 4 bases and J gave up 6 bases; unmatched junction bases: 9.

The chain recombines TRBV5-1 with TRBJ1-2; possible D gene TRBD1, 6 bases. The length of the CDR3 is 13 residues. Trimming stripped 5 bases from V and 8 bases from J, with 16 bases between. The germline V gene encodes CDR1 SGHRS and CDR2 YFSETQ. This CDR3 reads CASRDVPGDGYTF. DNA of the CDR3: TGCGCCAGCAGAGATGTTCCAGGGGACGGCTACACCTTC.